Detailed here is one T cell receptor (beta chain). This clonotype has ten or more counts. Its antigen is unknown. The input lacks base qualities; no much larger clone sits a single base away. Ophthalmopathy patients were characterized by moderately to severely active disease, a Clinical Activity Score of at least 3, a NOSPECS grade of at least 4, and a disease duration under 3 months. Patients with other autoimmune diseases, uncontrolled infections, pregnancy or lactation were excluded. Diagnosis was based on clinical symptoms, serum thyroxine, TRAb, thyroid ultrasound and orbital computed tomography. Ficoll-Paque density gradient centrifugation was used to isolate PBMCs from around 10 ml of fresh peripheral blood. Trizol reagent was used to extract the total RNA, and its quality was then checked on an Agilent 2100 Bioanalyzer. The data derive from a study of Graves' ophthalmopathy and Graves' hyperthyroidism (dated 2018 in TCRdb). Describing the broader study: Peripheral blood was collected at initial diagnosis, prior to any treatment. The independent validation cohort included about 19 hyperthyroidism patients plus 17 patients who later progressed from hyperthyroidism to ophthalmopathy. Following sample collection, hyperthyroidism patients were given methimazole at a starting dose of 30 mg daily, and ophthalmopathy patients were given high-dose intravenous methylprednisolone. The 100 or so discovery patients were randomly split 7:3 into training and test sets. In total, 135 blood samples were TCR-sequenced: some 43 ophthalmopathy, 80 or so hyperthyroidism and about 17 hyperthyroidism-to-ophthalmopathy patients. To explore V-J signatures that separate ophthalmopathy from hyperthyroidism, a discovery set of about a hundred patients was enrolled, consisting of approximately 45 with ophthalmopathy and around 57 with stable hyperthyroidism. To tell Graves' ophthalmopathy apart from Graves' hyperthyroidism, and to predict which patients would progress to ophthalmopathy, the study relied on TCR beta repertoire signatures. In over 5 hyperthyroidism patients, the T-cell repertoire of thyroid tissue was compared with the T-cell repertoire of blood. Overall results and qualifications from the work: No statistical method was used to set the sample size in advance, and the investigators knew which group each participant was assigned to. Among expanded thyroid clonotypes with frequency above 0.001, most also showed up in blood, which suggests that blood repertoires may reflect the thyroid immune response. In validation, the model predicted ophthalmopathy progression with more than 55% sensitivity and about 73% specificity; roughly 11 predicted patients were CT-confirmed with GO in a median of about 6.2 months. The 13-signature model separated ophthalmopathy from stable hyperthyroidism with approximately 85% sensitivity and 81.08% specificity in cross-validation, and 80%/75% in the test set.

TCR beta CDR3 regions were amplified from RNA transcripts for repertoire sequencing. HTBI primers and the Qiagen OneStep RT-PCR kit were used in a first-round RT-PCR, which was followed by a second-round multiplex PCR, size selection and purification. Sequencing of the libraries was carried out on an Illumina HiSeq2000 in paired-end mode with 100 bp reads. Per the original workflow: Reads were processed with SOAPnuke, discarding reads with adapters, uncalled bases, mean Phred below 15, or no exact constant-primer or identifier match. High-quality paired reads were merged with COPE v1.2.5. Unique nucleotide sequences were defined as clonotypes and aligned to IMGT TRB V, D and J references using MiTCR v1.1. The analysis was limited to V-J combinations with a frequency above 0.0001, which together covered 98% to 99.2% of repertoires. A TCR clonal expansion and chaos score per V-J combination was defined as the ratio of F50 clonal expansion to chaos observed in the TCRdist matrix. Welch's t-statistics and random forest were used to reduce features to over ten V-J combinations, which were fed into a naive Bayes classifier. The similarity between thyroid and blood repertoires was quantified using the Morisita-Horn index. Starting from the raw public reads, TCRdb applied fastp trimming at Q25, assembled clones with MiXCR and retained in-frame beta chains. All rows with the same CDR3 protein become a single entry with the most common DNA and genes. TCRdb's processing, not the authors', yielded these V and J calls. In all, the sample holds 350,000 to 400,000 distinct CDR3 sequences, and around 16% of those were seen once. The ten largest clones capture 1.6% of the sample.

Sequencing was performed on peripheral blood. The sequence was obtained from a woman aged 18-29 years with Graves' ophthalmopathy. Donor details come from another sample of the same person, matched by shared clones.

The CDR3 protein is CAWSVLLTDIYTF. The nucleotides read TGTGCCTGGAGTGTACTTCTCACAGACATCTACACCTTC. Here the chain combines TRBV30 and TRBJ1-2; the D gene is not confidently resolved. The germline V gene (reference sequence) provides CDR1 GTSNPN and CDR2 SVGIG. Cut back by 0 bases and 10 bases, the V and J ends lie 15 bases apart. The CDR3, from cysteine to phenylalanine, totals 13 residues. The only DNA kept is the CDR3, 39 bases in frame from the first base.